The sequence of this TCR beta chain was determined in a study of T-cell reconstitution after alpha-beta-depleted transplantation in children. Unique molecular identifiers featured in how the TCRbeta library was prepared. TCRdb fed the PCR reads into MiXCR, producing one record per CDR3 protein. The sample has 800,000 to 1,000,000 distinct CDR3 sequences, about 29% seen once; the top ten hold around 30%. The table lists this clonotype with a few counts. This CDR3 is built from 13 residues. The germline gives CDR1 DFQATT, CDR2 SNEGSKA (reference sequence). Between the trimmed V and J ends, which lost 3 bases and 7 bases, there was a span of 12 bases.

This sample comprised PBMCs, mostly from graft donor cells, obtained 360 days after TCRalphabeta/CD19-depleted stem cell transplant. This TCR was recovered from a boy in the first two years of life who had a stem cell transplant for SCID, so the T cells may come from the graft donor. The chain carries TRBV20-1 and TRBJ1-4; no reliable D call. CDR3 sequence reads: CSARSGLGEKLFF. Here the CDR3 DNA reads TGCAGTGCTAGGTCGGGGTTGGGTGAAAAACTGTTTTTT.